This T cell receptor (beta chain) came from a study of cytomegalovirus exposure and HLA in healthy donors. Both 60 Vbeta primers and 13 Jbeta primers went into the PCR. Here immunoSEQ multiplex PCR was the method, and the copy in TCRdb shows in-frame clones only, minus some. The sample shows 150,000 to 200,000 clones, about 80% of them seen only once. The CDR3 length is 17 residues. Germline loops: CDR1 SGHNT, CDR2 YYREEE (reference sequence). Trimming removed 1 base from V and 5 bases from J, with 21 bases in between. The chain joins TRBV5-4 to TRBJ2-5, with D perhaps matching TRBD1 (5 bases). Input material: PBMCs. The clonotype was recovered from a man between 18 and 35 years old in good health and CMV-seropositive. The CDR3 DNA follows: TGTGCCAGCAGCTTGTTCCCTCGTCAGGGTAAAGGGGAGACCCAGTACTTC. It encodes CASSLFPRQGKGETQYF.